Sequencing of this T cell receptor beta chain was carried out in a study of tumor and adjacent non-tumor tissue in lung cancer. Study-level information: Samples averaged roughly 4 million productive TCRbeta reads each. Whole-study findings and limits: Top 100 clones took a larger repertoire share in normal lung.

The library came from three nested PCR rounds adapted from ARM-PCR protocols. MiXCR, run by TCRdb on the multiplex PCR reads, gives a single entry per CDR3 protein. The sample has approximately 65,000 distinct CDR3 sequences; almost 60% are singletons. This CDR3 has 14 amino acids. The V gene's germline CDR1 is MDHEN and CDR2 SYDVKM. No cell sorting was done before RNA was extracted from the tissue. As to this clonotype: Its antigen is currently unknown. This may arise from a read error, as a much more abundant clone is one base away.

Sequencing input: lung tumor tissue. This TCR was sampled from a man aged 45-65 years with non-small cell lung cancer. The chain couples TRBV28 to TRBJ2-6; D possibly corresponds to TRBD1 (6 bases). The CDR3 DNA is TGTGTCAGCAGAGACAGGTCTGGGGCCAACGTCCTGACTTTC. Amino acid sequence: CVSRDRSGANVLTF.